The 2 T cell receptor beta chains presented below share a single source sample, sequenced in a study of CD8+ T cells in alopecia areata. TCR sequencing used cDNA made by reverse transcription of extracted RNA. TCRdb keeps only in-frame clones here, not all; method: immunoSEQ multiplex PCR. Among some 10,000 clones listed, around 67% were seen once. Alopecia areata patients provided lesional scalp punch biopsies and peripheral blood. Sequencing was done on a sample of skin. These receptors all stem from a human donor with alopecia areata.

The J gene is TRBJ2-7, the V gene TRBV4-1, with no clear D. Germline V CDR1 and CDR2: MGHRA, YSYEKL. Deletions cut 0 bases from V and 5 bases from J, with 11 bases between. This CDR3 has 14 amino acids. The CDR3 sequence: CASSQEGTENEQYF. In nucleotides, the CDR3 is TGCGCCAGCAGCCAAGAGGGTACAGAGAACGAGCAGTACTTC.

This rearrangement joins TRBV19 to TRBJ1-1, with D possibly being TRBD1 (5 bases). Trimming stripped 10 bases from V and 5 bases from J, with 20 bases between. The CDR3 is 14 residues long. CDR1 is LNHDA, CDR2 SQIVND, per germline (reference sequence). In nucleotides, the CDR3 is TGTGCCAACCCGAGGGGCGCGGCGGGGACTGAAGCTTTCTTT. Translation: CANPRGAAGTEAFF.